This T cell receptor beta chain derives from a study of neoadjuvant nivolumab and ipilimumab in lung cancer. About the study: Nivolumab 3 mg/kg was given days 1, 15 and 29, plus ipilimumab 1 mg/kg day 1 in combination. Findings and caveats of the study: Only two of four nivolumab-treated tumors gained richness and clonality by surgery. Higher pretherapy blood TCR richness went with higher resected-tumor richness. TCR richness and clonality were higher in tumors than adjacent uninvolved lung.

As regards this clone: What it binds is unknown.

With 1 base removed from V and 0 bases from J, the gap between germline ends came to 7 bases. CDR3 length equals 14 residues. The germline V gene encodes CDR1 SGHTA and CDR2 FQGNSA. Profiled with immunoSEQ multiplex PCR; TCRdb holds only in-frame clones, not every one. The table records 20,000 to 25,000 clones, roughly 84% of them present only once. The source material was peripheral blood, sampled before neoadjuvant nivolumab, alone or with ipilimumab. The rearrangement links TRBV7-2 to TRBJ2-7; TRBD2 might be the D (5 bases). The clonotype was recovered from an adult with non-small cell lung cancer. The CDR3 loop reads CASSLVRGSYEQYF. The DNA for the CDR3 is TGTGCCAGCAGCTTAGTCCGGGGCTCCTACGAGCAGTACTTC.